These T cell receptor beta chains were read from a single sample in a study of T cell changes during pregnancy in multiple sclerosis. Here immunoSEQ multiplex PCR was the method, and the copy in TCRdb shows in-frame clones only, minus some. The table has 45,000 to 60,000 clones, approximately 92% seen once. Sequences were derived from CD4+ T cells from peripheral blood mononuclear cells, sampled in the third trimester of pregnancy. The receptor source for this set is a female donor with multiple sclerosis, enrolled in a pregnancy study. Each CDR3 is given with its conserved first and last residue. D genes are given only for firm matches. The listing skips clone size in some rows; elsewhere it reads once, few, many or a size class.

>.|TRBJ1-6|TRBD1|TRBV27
CASSRPGQGASPLHF
TGTGCCAGCAGTCGCCCGGGACAGGGGGCTTCACCCCTCCACTTT
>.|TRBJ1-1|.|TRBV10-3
CAICPTSDTEAFF
TGTGCCATCTGCCCGACTTCGGACACTGAAGCTTTCTTT
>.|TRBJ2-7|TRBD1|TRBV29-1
CSVWGQGPYEQYF
TGCAGCGTTTGGGGACAGGGGCCCTACGAGCAGTACTTC
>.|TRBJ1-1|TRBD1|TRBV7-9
CASSRGQGLTEAFF
TGTGCCAGCAGCCGGGGACAGGGATTAACTGAAGCTTTCTTT
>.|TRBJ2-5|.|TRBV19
CASSIGGRAETQYF
TGTGCCAGTAGTATAGGAGGCAGGGCGGAGACCCAGTACTTC
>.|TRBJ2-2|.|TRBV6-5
CASTPRGGGELFF
TGTGCCAGCACTCCCCGAGGCGGAGGGGAGCTGTTTTTT
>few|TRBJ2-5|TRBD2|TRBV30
CAWSLLAGSETQYF
TGTGCCTGGAGTCTCCTAGCGGGGTCCGAGACCCAGTACTTC
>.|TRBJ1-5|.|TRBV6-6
CASSYSAAGIQPQHF
TGTGCCAGCAGTTACTCGGCGGCAGGGATACAGCCCCAGCATTTT
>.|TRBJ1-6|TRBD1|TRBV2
CASSAWTGDNSPLHF
TGTGCCAGCAGTGCCTGGACAGGAGATAATTCACCCCTCCACTTT
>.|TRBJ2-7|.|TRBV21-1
CASSKERDSSYEQYF
TGTGCCAGCAGCAAAGAAAGAGACAGCTCCTACGAGCAGTACTTC
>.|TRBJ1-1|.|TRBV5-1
CASSLAHETTLEAFF
TGCGCCAGCAGCTTGGCCCATGAGACAACCCTTGAAGCTTTCTTT
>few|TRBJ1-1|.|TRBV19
CASSIGALNTEAFF
TGTGCCAGTAGTATAGGTGCGTTGAACACTGAAGCTTTCTTT
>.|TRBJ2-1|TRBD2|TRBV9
CASSVAELAGGWDEQFF
TGTGCCAGCAGCGTAGCGGAACTAGCGGGGGGGTGGGATGAGCAGTTCTTC
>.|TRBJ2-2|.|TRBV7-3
CASSLRQLSGELFF
TGTGCCAGCAGCTTAAGACAGCTTAGCGGGGAGCTGTTTTTT
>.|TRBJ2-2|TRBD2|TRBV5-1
CASTNSGGAGSLGELFF
TGCGCCAGCACCAACAGCGGGGGGGCCGGGTCCCTCGGGGAGCTGTTTTTT
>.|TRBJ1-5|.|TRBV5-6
CASSPGLYSNQPQHF
TGTGCCAGCAGCCCTGGACTATATAGCAATCAGCCCCAGCATTTT
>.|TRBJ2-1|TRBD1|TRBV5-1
CASSLGGAIDNEQFF
TGCGCCAGCAGCTTAGGGGGCGCTATAGACAATGAGCAGTTCTTC
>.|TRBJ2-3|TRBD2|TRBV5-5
CASSPRASGGAIDTQYF
TGTGCCAGCAGCCCGAGGGCTAGCGGGGGGGCGATAGATACGCAGTATTTT
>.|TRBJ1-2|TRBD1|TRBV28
CASSTHLDRIGGYTF
TGTGCCAGCAGTACCCACTTGGACAGGATTGGCGGCTACACCTTC
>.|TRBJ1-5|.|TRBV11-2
CASSKTGRVNQPQHF
TGTGCCAGCAGCAAAACAGGGAGGGTCAATCAGCCCCAGCATTTT
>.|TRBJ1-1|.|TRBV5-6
CASSFSGFTEAFF
TGTGCCAGCAGCTTCTCCGGGTTCACTGAAGCTTTCTTT
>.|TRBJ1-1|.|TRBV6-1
CALLPWQGRAFF
TGTGCCTTACTACCATGGCAGGGGAGAGCTTTCTTT
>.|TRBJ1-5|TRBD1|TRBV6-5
CASSGGQGRNQPQHF
TGTGCCAGCAGTGGCGGACAGGGGCGCAATCAGCCCCAGCATTTT
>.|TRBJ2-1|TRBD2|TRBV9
CASSVRDYSYNEQFF
TGTGCCAGCAGCGTCCGGGACTACTCCTACAATGAGCAGTTCTTC
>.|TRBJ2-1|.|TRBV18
CASSPGGLPYEQFF
TGTGCCAGCTCACCAGGTGGACTCCCCTACGAGCAGTTCTTC
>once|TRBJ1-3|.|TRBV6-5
CASREAASSGNTIYF
TGTGCCAGTCGCGAAGCAGCTAGCTCTGGAAACACCATATATTTT
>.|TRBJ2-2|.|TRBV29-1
CSVGNLRGTGELFF
TGCAGCGTTGGAAACCTAAGGGGCACCGGGGAGCTGTTTTTT
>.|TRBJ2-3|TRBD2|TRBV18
CASLLAGRSDTQYF
TGTGCCAGCCTCCTAGCGGGAAGGTCAGATACGCAGTATTTT
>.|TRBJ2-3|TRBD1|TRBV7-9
CASSLTDRGGTDTQYF
TGTGCCAGCAGCTTAACAGACAGGGGCGGCACAGATACGCAGTATTTT
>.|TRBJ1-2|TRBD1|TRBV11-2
CASRRTGSYGYTF
TGTGCCAGCAGGCGGACAGGGAGCTATGGCTACACCTTC
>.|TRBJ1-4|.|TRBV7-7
CASSLGLNEKLFF
TGTGCTAGCAGCCTAGGTCTGAATGAAAAACTGTTTTTT
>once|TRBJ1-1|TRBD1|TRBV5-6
CASSVTGGTEAFF
TGTGCCAGCAGCGTGACAGGGGGCACTGAAGCTTTCTTT
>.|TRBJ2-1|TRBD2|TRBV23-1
CASSQPTSGGSYNEQFF
TGCGCCAGCAGTCAGCCCACTAGCGGGGGCTCCTACAATGAGCAGTTCTTC
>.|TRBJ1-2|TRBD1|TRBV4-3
CASSPGQGQDGYTF
TGCGCCAGCAGCCCGGGACAGGGGCAAGATGGCTACACCTTC
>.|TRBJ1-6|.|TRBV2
CASRAANPYNSPLHF
TGTGCCAGCAGGGCGGCGAACCCCTATAATTCACCCCTCCACTTT
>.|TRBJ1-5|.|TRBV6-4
CASSESGYGNQPQHF
TGTGCCAGCAGTGAGTCGGGGTACGGCAATCAGCCCCAGCATTTT
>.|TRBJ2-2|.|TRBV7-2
CASSPFRGQSTGELFF
TGTGCCAGCAGCCCATTTCGAGGGCAGAGCACCGGGGAGCTGTTTTTT
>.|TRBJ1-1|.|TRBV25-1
CASREQGPTEAFF
TGTGCCAGCAGAGAACAGGGTCCCACTGAAGCTTTCTTT
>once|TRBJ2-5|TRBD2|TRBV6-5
CASSYSAGGTKETQYF
TGTGCCAGCAGTTACTCAGCGGGGGGGACTAAAGAGACCCAGTACTTC
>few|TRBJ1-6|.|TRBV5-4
CASSLLGGGRGSPLHF
TGTGCCAGCAGCTTGTTAGGCGGGGGCAGGGGTTCACCCCTCCACTTT
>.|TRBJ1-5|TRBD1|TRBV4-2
CASSQGTGAPLSNQPQHF
TGTGCCAGCAGCCAGGGGACAGGGGCGCCCCTTAGCAATCAGCCCCAGCATTTT
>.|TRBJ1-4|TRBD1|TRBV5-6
CASSRRDRGGGKLFF
TGTGCCAGCAGCAGACGGGACAGGGGAGGGGGAAAACTGTTTTTT
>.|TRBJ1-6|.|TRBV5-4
CASSLSSTGTSPLHF
TGTGCCAGCAGCTTGAGTAGCACAGGTACTTCACCCCTCCACTTT
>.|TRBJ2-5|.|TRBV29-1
CSAPGSPQETQYF
TGCAGCGCCCCTGGGAGCCCCCAAGAGACCCAGTACTTC
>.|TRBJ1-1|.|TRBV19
CASSTGGVTNTEAFF
TGTGCCAGCAGTACCGGGGGAGTCACGAACACTGAAGCTTTCTTT
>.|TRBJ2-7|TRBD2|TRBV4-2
CASSQLSSGGYEQYF
TGTGCCAGCAGCCAACTATCTAGCGGGGGCTACGAGCAGTACTTC
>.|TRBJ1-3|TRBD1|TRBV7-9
CASRPKGAHSGNTIYF
TGTGCCAGCAGGCCAAAGGGGGCACACTCTGGAAACACCATATATTTT
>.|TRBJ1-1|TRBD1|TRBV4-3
CASSSQGALTEAFF
TGCGCCAGCAGCTCACAGGGGGCTCTTACTGAAGCTTTCTTT
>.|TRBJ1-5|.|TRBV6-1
CASSKQGMLNQPQHF
TGTGCCAGCAGTAAACAGGGAATGCTTAATCAGCCCCAGCATTTT
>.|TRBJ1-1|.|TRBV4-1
CASSQLQGIHTEAFF
TGCGCCAGCAGCCAACTACAGGGTATTCACACTGAAGCTTTCTTT